This TCR beta chain was recorded in a study of blood T cell repertoires in COVID-19. Study-wide context: Acute and convalescent COVID-19 specimens originated in the United States, Italy and Spain.

Under the authors' procedure: For nucleated cells, counts were estimated from reference gene primer amplification. Measured with immunoSEQ multiplex PCR; TCRdb has only the in-frame clones, and not every one. Clone size and V and J calls were adopted from that table, with D and trimming inferred from the DNA. The table has tens of thousands of clones, more than 75% seen once; the top ten hold 4.5% to 6%. Per the germline V gene, CDR1 is MNHEY and CDR2 is SVGAGI. V trimming: 6 bases; J trimming: 4 bases; junction bases outside the gene matches: 7. The CDR3 loop spans 14 amino acids. V is TRBV6-5 and J is TRBJ2-7; 9 nucleotides agree with TRBD1. The sample comprised peripheral blood. The clonotype was recovered from a woman of 80 years or more with acute or convalescent COVID-19. CDR3: CASRSTGGTYEQYF. CDR3 sequence (DNA): TGTGCCAGCAGGTCGACAGGGGGTACATACGAGCAGTACTTC.